The 28 T cell receptor beta chains listed next were all sequenced from one sample in a study of patients and donors after allogeneic stem cell transplantation. A single record per CDR3 protein comes from TCRdb applying MiXCR to the RT-PCR reads. The sample yields tens of thousands of distinct CDR3 sequences, over 6.5% seen once. The sequencing sample was made of blood, either unsorted or a sorted T cell fraction (not recorded which). All receptors derive from a human donor who was either an allogeneic HSCT recipient or a stem cell or donor lymphocyte infusion donor (not recorded which). It is not recorded whose cells these are; they may come from a transplant donor.

In this sample, this clonotype turned up a few times. V and J are TRBV6-2 or TRBV6-3 and TRBJ2-7; 7 positions agree with TRBD1. With 0 bases clipped from V and 2 bases from J, the junction kept 4 bases outside the gene matches. This CDR3 comprises 15 residues. CDR1 is MNHEY and CDR2 is SVGEGT in the germline V gene. Here the CDR3 DNA reads TGTGCCAGCAGTTACTCGGGGACAGTAACCTACGAGCAGTACTTC. Translation: CASSYSGTVTYEQYF.

In its sample, this clonotype was seen many times. The chain links TRBV29-1 to TRBJ2-5, with D hard to call. This CDR3 has 10 residues. Germline values: CDR1 SQVTM, CDR2 ANQGSEA. With 7 bases removed from V and 2 bases from J, the gap between germline ends came to 5 bases. The CDR3 spells CSAYQETQYF. As DNA, the CDR3 is TGCAGCGCTTATCAAGAGACCCAGTACTTC. The complete variable domain, with remaining parts taken from reference TRBV29-1 and TRBJ2-5, reads SAVISQKPSRDICQRGTSLTIQCQVDSQVTMMFWYRQQPGQSLTLIATANQGSEATYESGFVIDKFPISRPNLTFSTLTVSNMSPEDSSIYLCSAYQETQYFGPGTRLLVL.

The V and J genes are TRBV3-1 and TRBJ2-1, with a weak D call TRBD2 (6 bases). Trimming took 1 base from V and 8 from J, leaving 15 bases between them. The CDR3 extends over 15 amino acids. The germline V gene has CDR1 LGHDT and CDR2 YNNKEL (reference sequence). CDR3 loop: CASSQAIVKRDEQFF. The CDR3 nucleotides are TGTGCCAGCAGCCAAGCTATAGTCAAGCGGGATGAGCAGTTCTTC.

This chain joins TRBV12-3 or TRBV12-4 and TRBJ2-7; 16 nucleotides match TRBD2. The CDR3 is 17 amino acids. The J segment lost 3 bases and the V segment lost 5 bases, leaving 7 bases of the junction unmatched. The CDR3 loop reads CASSTGLAGGVIYEQYF. The CDR3 coding sequence is TGTGCCAGCAGTACGGGACTAGCGGGAGGGGTAATCTACGAGCAGTACTTC.

This clonotype was seen more than once but under ten times. As DNA, the CDR3 is TGTGCCAGCAGCTTACCGACCGAGTCTGAGCAGTTCTTC. Protein product: CASSLPTESEQFF. This chain joins TRBV7-2 and TRBJ2-1; D remains ambiguous. The V gene's germline CDR1 is SGHTA and CDR2 FQGNSA. The CDR3 has 13 amino acids. The V and J ends lost 2 bases and 9 bases respectively, with 11 bases between them.

This sequence joins TRBV4-2 and TRBJ2-1; 7 bases are shared with TRBD2. The trim removed 2 bases at V and 5 bases at J, leaving 3 bases unmatched. CDR1 and CDR2 (germline): LGHNA, YNFKEQ. The CDR3 has 14 amino acids. The CDR3 DNA is TGTGCCAGCAGCCAACCTAGCGGCGACAATGAGCAGTTCTTC. Translation gives CASSQPSGDNEQFF.

With respect to this clonotype: A single base separates this from a much larger clone, so it may be a read error. The chain joins TRBV10-3 to TRBJ2-3, with D unclear. The CDR3 contains 12 residues. Trimming shortened V by 8 bases and J by 2 bases, and 8 bases separated the two germline ends. Germline CDR1 and CDR2: ENHRY and SYGVKD. The CDR3 here is CAISPITDTQYF. The CDR3 DNA is TGTGCCATCTCACCCATCACAGATACGCAGTATTTT.

Only a few counts were recorded for this clonotype. V and J are TRBV3-1 and TRBJ1-3, with a tentative D call TRBD1 (6 bases). The CDR3 contains 17 residues. The germline CDR1 and CDR2 sequences are LGHDT and YNNKEL (reference sequence). Trimming shortened V by 0 bases and J by 8 bases, and 20 bases separated the two germline ends. The CDR3 DNA reads TGTGCCAGCAGCCAAGATTATCTAGGGGGGACTGGGCACACCATATATTTT. Its translation is CASSQDYLGGTGHTIYF.

This clonotype was picked up many times. CDR3 loop: CASRDLETQYF. The CDR3 DNA is TGTGCCAGCAGGGACCTAGAGACCCAGTACTTC. The chain links TRBV28 to TRBJ2-5; the D is unclear. This CDR3 has 11 amino acids. The germline V gene has CDR1 MDHEN and CDR2 SYDVKM. V was cut by 6 bases and J by 4 bases, with 6 bases left in between. The complete variable domain, with remaining parts taken from reference TRBV28 and TRBJ2-5, reads DVKVTQSSRYLVKRTGEKVFLECVQDMDHENMFWYRQDPGLGLRLIYFSYDVKMKEKGDIPEGYSVSREKKERFSLILESASTNQTSMYLCASRDLETQYFGPGTRLLVL.

This sequence joins TRBV9 and TRBJ2-3; 11 bases are a match to TRBD2. V gave up 2 bases and J gave up 4 bases; unmatched junction bases: 6. Germline CDR1 reads SGDLS; CDR2 reads YYNGEE. This CDR3 spans 16 amino acids. CDR3 in amino acids: CASSVTSGNIPDTQYF. CDR3 DNA: TGTGCCAGCAGCGTGACTAGCGGGAATATTCCAGATACGCAGTATTTT.

In this sample, this clonotype turned up many times. V is TRBV10-3 and J is TRBJ2-2, with D unclear. The germline V gene has CDR1 ENHRY and CDR2 SYGVKD. V lost 9 bases, J lost 5 bases, and 16 bases lay in between. There are 14 residues in the CDR3. The chain's CDR3 is CAIQDEARTGELFF. The DNA for the CDR3 is TGTGCCATTCAAGATGAGGCGAGAACCGGGGAGCTGTTTTTT.

This clonotype has ten or more counts. The chain has TRBV7-9 and TRBJ1-1; D remains unclear. Per the germline V gene, CDR1 is SEHNR and CDR2 is FQNEAQ (reference sequence). The V gene lost 4 bases and the J gene lost 0 bases, with 3 bases spanning the gap. This CDR3 has 12 residues. As DNA, the CDR3 is TGTGCCAGCAGCTGGGTGAACACTGAAGCTTTCTTT. Its protein is CASSWVNTEAFF.

Note on this clonotype: A read error is possible here, since a much larger clone lies one base away. Since the CDR3 does not end with the conserved phenylalanine or tryptophan, this likely comes from a read error. This chain joins TRBV10-3 and TRBJ2-3; D call uncertain. The germline V gene has CDR1 ENHRY and CDR2 SYGVKD. This CDR3 is built from 15 residues. The V end was cut by 3 bases, the J end by 0 bases, with 10 bases between. The CDR3 here is CAISDQAPSTDTQYY. The CDR3 nucleotides read TGTGCCATCAGTGATCAAGCGCCAAGCACAGATACGCAGTATTAT.

At least ten counts were recorded for this clonotype. The chain carries TRBV24-1 and TRBJ2-3, with 9 bases fitting TRBD2. The V segment lost 3 bases and the J segment 3 bases; nucleotides outside the gene matches: 9. In germline, CDR1 is KGHDR, CDR2 SFDVKD. The CDR3 runs 17 residues. The CDR3 is CATSDRKPGLATDTQYF. In DNA, the CDR3 is TGTGCCACCAGTGATCGCAAGCCGGGACTAGCAACAGATACGCAGTATTTT.

Ten or more counts support this clonotype. The rearrangement joins TRBV27 to TRBJ2-2; 7 bases match TRBD2. V dropped 0 bases and J dropped 6; count of bases not matched to a gene: 7. CDR3 length: 16 residues. Germline V CDR1 and CDR2: MNHEY, SMNVEV (reference sequence). The CDR3 loop reads CASSLSPGGSSGELFF. In DNA, the CDR3 is TGTGCCAGCAGTTTATCCCCGGGAGGTTCCTCCGGGGAGCTGTTTTTT.

V gene TRBV9 combines with J gene TRBJ2-2; no reliable D call. Per the germline V gene, CDR1 is SGDLS and CDR2 is YYNGEE. V lost 0 bases and J 0 bases, leaving 6 bases between the germline ends. CDR3 size: 15 residues. The CDR3 here is CASSVGGANTGELFF. CDR3 bases: TGTGCCAGCAGCGTAGGAGGTGCGAACACCGGGGAGCTGTTTTTT.

The DNA for the CDR3 is TGTGCCAGCAGTTCGTTTAGGGGAGGGAATATGTACAATGAGCAGTTCTTC. Translated: CASSSFRGGNMYNEQFF. The chain carries TRBV6-6 and TRBJ2-1; 7 bases line up with TRBD2. The CDR3 runs to 17 residues. Per germline, CDR1 MNHNY and CDR2 SVGAGI (reference sequence). The V and J ends lost 4 bases and 4 bases, in that order; junction bases with no gene match: 13.

This clonotype was found many times. V and J are TRBV14 and TRBJ1-3; tentative D call: TRBD1 (5 bases). Germline lookup yields CDR1 SGHDN and CDR2 FVKESK. V lost 0 bases and J lost 0, with 21 bases in between. CDR3 length equals 20 residues. CDR3 nucleotide sequence: TGTGCCAGCAGCCAAGATTATTTTGGGGTTGGGGCCTACTCTGGAAACACCATATATTTT. Its protein product is CASSQDYFGVGAYSGNTIYF. Variable domain in full (rest from reference TRBV14 and TRBJ1-3): EAGVTQFPSHSVIEKGQTVTLRCDPISGHDNLYWYRRVMGKEIKFLLHFVKESKQDESGMPNNRFLAERTGGTYSTLKVQPAELEDSGVYFCASSQDYFGVGAYSGNTIYFGEGSWLTVV.

Ten or more counts support this clonotype. The chain uses TRBV6-6 and TRBJ1-1, with no clear D. Per the germline V gene, CDR1 is MNHNY and CDR2 is SVGAGI (reference sequence). Trimming removed 7 bases from V and 5 bases from J, with 17 bases in between. The CDR3 covers 14 residues. Here the CDR3 DNA reads TGTGCCAGCACTCCCGGGCCTCAGGTGACTGAAGCTTTCTTT. It codes for CASTPGPQVTEAFF.

The chain combines TRBV19 with TRBJ2-2; 8 bases fit TRBD1. This CDR3 has 15 residues. Germline CDR1 and CDR2: LNHDA and SQIVND (reference sequence). J was trimmed by 4 bases and V by 4 bases; bases with no gene match: 5. Written as DNA, the CDR3 is TGTGCCAGTAGTACTCGGACAGGGTTCACCGGGGAGCTGTTTTTT. This codes for CASSTRTGFTGELFF.

There are many counts of this clonotype. This rearrangement joins TRBV28 to TRBJ1-6; D is possibly TRBD1 (6 bases). Trimming took off 7 bases at V and 10 bases at J, with 17 bases between the two ends. There are 14 residues in the CDR3. Germline V gene lookup returns CDR1 MDHEN and CDR2 SYDVKM. CDR3 residues: CASTSTGGGSPLHF. The CDR3 DNA sequence: TGTGCCAGCACCTCAACGGGGGGGGGCTCACCCCTCCACTTT.

This clonotype was counted many times. The chain employs TRBV6-2 or TRBV6-3 and TRBJ2-2; D may be TRBD1 (5 bases). The CDR3 sequence is 14 residues long. The germline CDR1 and CDR2 sequences are MNHEY and SVGEGT. Between the trimmed V and J ends, which lost 6 bases and 1 base, there was a span of 9 bases. The CDR3 DNA follows: TGTGCCAGCAGGACAGAGAGGAACACCGGGGAGCTGTTTTTT. As protein: CASRTERNTGELFF.

The CDR3 spells CASSCPQGKVDQPQHF. The CDR3 nucleotides are TGTGCCAGCAGTTGCCCCCAGGGGAAGGTAGATCAGCCCCAGCATTTT. The chain joins TRBV21-1 to TRBJ1-5; the D segment call TRBD1 is taken from the table without a DNA check. TRBV21-1 corresponds to a pseudogene. CDR3 length equals 16 residues.

There are many counts of this clonotype. V gene TRBV13 combines with J gene TRBJ1-1; D remains unclear. CDR3 length: 12 residues. Germline V gene data show CDR1 as PRHDT and CDR2 as FYEKMQ (reference sequence). The V and J ends lost 1 base and 4 bases respectively, with 4 bases between them. CDR3 in amino acids: CASSLVVTEAFF. Here the CDR3 DNA reads TGTGCCAGCAGCTTAGTAGTCACTGAAGCTTTCTTT. Drawing the rest from reference TRBV13 and TRBJ1-1, the complete variable domain is AAGVIQSPRHLIKEKRETATLKCYPIPRHDTVYWYQQGPGQDPQFLISFYEKMQSDKGSIPDRFSAQQFSDYHSELNMSSLELGDSALYFCASSLVVTEAFFGQGTRLTVV.

This clonotype was recorded at least ten times. V and J are TRBV4-3 and TRBJ2-5; tentatively, D is TRBD2 (5 bases). V lost 1 base, J lost 3 bases, and 9 bases lay in between. Germline lookup yields CDR1 LGHNA and CDR2 YSLEER. This CDR3 has 14 residues. Written as DNA, the CDR3 is TGCGCCAGCAGCCAAGGGTCGGGAAAAGAGACCCAGTACTTC. This translates into CASSQGSGKETQYF.

To note about this clonotype: This is likely a read error, given that the CDR3 carries no conserved phenylalanine or tryptophan at its end. The chain carries TRBV10-3 and TRBJ2-7; 8 bases fit TRBD2. V shed 5 bases and J 6 bases; nucleotides not matched to a gene: 0. The germline V gene has CDR1 ENHRY and CDR2 SYGVKD. This CDR3 is 11 amino acids long. This chain's CDR3 is CAISREGEQYY. The CDR3 nucleotides read TGTGCCATCAGTCGGGAGGGCGAGCAGTACTAC.

This clonotype occurred many times. The chain couples TRBV5-8 to TRBJ2-1; TRBD2 agrees at 12 bases. CDR1 and CDR2 from the germline V gene are SGHTS and YDEGEE. This CDR3 region has 16 residues. With V trimmed by 4 bases and J by 8 bases, 10 bases remained unmatched. This chain's CDR3 is CASSHFRLAGAHEQFF. The CDR3 DNA follows: TGTGCCAGCAGCCATTTCAGACTAGCGGGAGCACATGAGCAGTTCTTC.

This clonotype was picked up many times. The chain has TRBV14 and TRBJ2-2; D perhaps matches TRBD1 (6 bases). From germline, CDR1 is SGHDN and CDR2 FVKESK. The V and J ends lost 3 bases and 2 bases respectively, with 13 bases between them. The CDR3 is 16 residues long. Here the CDR3 reads CASSQGAVTNTGELFF. As DNA, the CDR3 is TGTGCCAGCAGCCAGGGGGCGGTTACAAACACCGGGGAGCTGTTTTTT.